This T cell receptor (beta chain) was observed in a study of T cell responses to AZD1222 COVID-19 vaccine listed by TCRdb under 2021. With respect to the entire study: Because spike-specific TCR depth and breadth did not differ between the two schedules, AZD1222 recipients who got a second dose at roughly 4 weeks were pooled with those who got a second dose at roughly 12 weeks. Trial participants were enrolled into age subgroups of 18-55, 56-69 and 70-plus years, which contained approximately 150, 30 and 60 TCR-sequenced participants, respectively. TCR sequencing covered 230 to 250 trial participants: roughly 200 given two doses of AZD1222 and 26 given two doses of MenACWY control vaccine.

Overall results and qualifications from the work: Participants were mostly white British and included more females than males, and it was suggested by the authors that clonal diversity may have been underestimated. Vaccine-associated CD4 TCRs spanned the whole spike protein, with dominant responses in regions 160-218 and 743-854. After two AZD1222 doses, spike-specific TCR breadth and depth were significantly higher than at day 0 and than in MenACWY recipients. Because no samples from the day 14 peak response were available, repertoires could be characterized only after the peak T cell response. Conclusions about previously exposed vaccinees were limited because only a handful of AZD1222 recipients were SARS-CoV-2 seropositive at baseline. Nearly half of unique spike-specific TCRs reportedly recognized epitopes outside regions mutated in the B.1.351 and B.1.1.7 variants. In the small 56-69-year group, the increase in depth fell short of significance, most likely because of low power.

The CDR3 regions of human TCRbeta chains were subjected to immunosequencing. The study's processing was this. Repertoire TCRs were matched against a reference library of SARS-CoV-2-specific TCRs generated with the MIRA antigen-specificity platform. Breadth meant the fraction of unique TCRs that were SARS-CoV-2-associated, whereas depth meant the fraction of total T cells that were SARS-CoV-2-associated. Each spike-specific TCR was assigned to its reactive spike region and to a CD4 or CD8 class using the MIRA data. Log10-transformed breadth and depth values were compared by one-way ANOVA with Sidak's multiple comparisons tests. TCRdb carries this immuneACCESS record with in-frame sequences only. Its versions omit some clonotypes, under half of them owing to an unresolved V gene in the studies checked, with the rest unexplained. V and J calls and clone size are those listed in that table; D and trimming were worked out from the DNA. This sample gives 70,000 to 80,000 clones in total; roughly 89% of them show up just once. The ten largest account for under 3% of the sample.

The meaning of the sample's time point label: baseline before first vaccination. Vaccinee samples came from UK trials COV001 and COV002, including a single-blind randomized controlled phase 2/3 trial of AZD1222 (ChAdOx1 nCoV-19) in healthy adults. Trial participant PBMC samples were collected at day 0 and day 28 after the second dose for TCRbeta chain sequencing. Between the V and J ends, shortened by 2 bases and 4 bases respectively, the junction contains 10 bases. Per the germline V gene, MNHEY is the CDR1 and SVGAGI is the CDR2. The CDR3 runs 14 amino acids, cysteine and phenylalanine included. Only the CDR3 region is kept as DNA, spanning 42 bases read in frame from base 1. This clone was counted a few times. Its antigen remains unidentified. Base quality data are lacking; no much larger clone is found one base away.

The TCR was taken from an adult in good health. The specimen was peripheral blood, collected on day 0 of AZD1222 vaccination. Here the chain combines TRBV6-5 and TRBJ2-3, with the D gene too uncertain to name. The CDR3 is CASSYRDRADTQYF. At the DNA level, the sequence is TGTGCCAGCAGTTACAGGGATCGTGCAGATACGCAGTATTTT.